The clone carrying this T cell receptor beta chain was seen a handful of times. For TCR, cDNA came from 5'RACE template switching, which added a universal primer site and UMIs. TCRdb called the 5' RACE reads again in MiXCR, with one record for every CDR3 protein. Found here are approximately 130,000 distinct CDR3 sequences, about 16% of them singletons; the top ten hold about 40%. The data belong to a study of T cells after yellow fever vaccination. The CDR3 covers 18 residues. CDR1 LGHNT and CDR2 FRNRAP come from the germline V gene. The V gene lost 3 bases and the J gene lost 0 bases, with 18 bases spanning the gap.

The TCR sequence derives from a young man who received the YFV17D yellow fever vaccine. The genes are TRBV12-5 and TRBJ2-1; the D gene is possibly TRBD1 (6 bases). Here the sequenced sample was CD8+ T cells sorted from PBMCs, taken 5 days after the yellow fever booster vaccination. CDR3 in amino acids: CASGFRGSGPDSYNEQFF. The CDR3 DNA sequence: TGTGCTAGTGGTTTCAGGGGATCCGGCCCCGACTCCTACAATGAGCAGTTCTTC.